The clone carrying this T cell receptor beta chain was seen ten or more times. To make TCR beta libraries, researchers used iRepertoire HTBI primers and Arm-PCR of CDR3 regions. MiXCR, run by TCRdb on the multiplex PCR reads, gives a single entry per CDR3 protein. The profile shows 550,000 to 700,000 distinct CDR3 sequences, roughly a sixth of them singletons. The time point was: newly diagnosed GD, antithyroid drugs for less than 3 months. Following extraction of RNA from PBMCs, that RNA was used to make the TCR library. As a group, patients came from one endocrinology department in Xi'an, China. The data stem from a study of regulatory T cells in long-lasting Graves disease. About the research overall: Graves' patients diagnosed newly had used antithyroid drugs under 3 months.

These data also featured in a second study, about T cells in Graves' hyperthyroidism and ophthalmopathy.

Sequenced here: peripheral blood mononuclear cells (PBMCs), sampled at new diagnosis, from a patient treated with antithyroid drugs. This sequence was found in a man in his late teens or twenties with Graves disease.

The CDR3 DNA sequence: TGTGCCAGCAGTTCCTTTGACAGGACTGAAGCTTTCTTT. Its translation: CASSSFDRTEAFF. The rearrangement joins TRBV12-3 or TRBV12-4 to TRBJ1-1; D is possibly TRBD1 (6 bases). V lost 4 bases and J 5 bases, leaving 11 bases between the germline ends. The CDR3 covers 13 residues.